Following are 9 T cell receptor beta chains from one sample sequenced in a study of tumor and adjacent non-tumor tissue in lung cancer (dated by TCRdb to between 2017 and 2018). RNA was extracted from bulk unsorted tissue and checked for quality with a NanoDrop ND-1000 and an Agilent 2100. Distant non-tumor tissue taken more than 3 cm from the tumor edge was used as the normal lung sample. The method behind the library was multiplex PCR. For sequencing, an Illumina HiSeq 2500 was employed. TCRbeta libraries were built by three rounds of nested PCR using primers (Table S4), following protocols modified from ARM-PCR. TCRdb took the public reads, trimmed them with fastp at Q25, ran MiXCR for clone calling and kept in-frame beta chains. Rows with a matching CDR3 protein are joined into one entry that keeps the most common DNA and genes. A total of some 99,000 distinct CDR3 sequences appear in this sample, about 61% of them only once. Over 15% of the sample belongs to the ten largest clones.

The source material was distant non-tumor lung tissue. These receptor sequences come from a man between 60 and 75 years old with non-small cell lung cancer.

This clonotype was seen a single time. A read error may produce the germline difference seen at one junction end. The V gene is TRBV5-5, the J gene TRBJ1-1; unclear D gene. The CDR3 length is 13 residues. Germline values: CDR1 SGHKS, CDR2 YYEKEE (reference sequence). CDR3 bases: TGTGACAGCAGCACCCGGGAGAACACTCAAGCTTTCTTT. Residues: CDSSTRENTQAFF.

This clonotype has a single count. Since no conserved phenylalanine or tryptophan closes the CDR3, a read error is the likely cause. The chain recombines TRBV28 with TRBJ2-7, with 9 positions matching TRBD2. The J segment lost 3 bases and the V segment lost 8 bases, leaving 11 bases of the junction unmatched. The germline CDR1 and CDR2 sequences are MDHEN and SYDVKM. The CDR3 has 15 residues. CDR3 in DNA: TGTGCCAGCGTAAACAAACAGACTAGCGGCTACGAGCAGTACTCC. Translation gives CASVNKQTSGYEQYS.

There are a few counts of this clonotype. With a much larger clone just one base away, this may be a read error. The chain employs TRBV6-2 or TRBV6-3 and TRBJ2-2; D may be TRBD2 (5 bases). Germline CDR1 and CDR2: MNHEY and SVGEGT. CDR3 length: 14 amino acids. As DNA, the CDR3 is TGTGCCAGCAGCCCAAGTGTCCGTACCGGGGAGCTGCTTTTT. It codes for CASSPSVRTGELLF.

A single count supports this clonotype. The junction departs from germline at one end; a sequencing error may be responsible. The chain's CDR3 is CSASPGQLNIEAFF. The CDR3 DNA reads as TGCAGTGCTAGCCCGGGACAGTTGAACATTGAAGCTTTCTTT. The rearrangement uses TRBV20-1 and TRBJ1-1, with 7 nucleotides matching TRBD1. The CDR3 consists of 14 residues. Looked up from germline, CDR1 is DFQATT and CDR2 is SNEGSKA (reference sequence).

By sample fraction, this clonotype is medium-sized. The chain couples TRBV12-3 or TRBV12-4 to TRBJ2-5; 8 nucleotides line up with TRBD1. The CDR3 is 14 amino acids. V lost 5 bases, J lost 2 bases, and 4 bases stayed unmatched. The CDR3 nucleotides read TGTGCCAGCAGTCCCGGACAGGGACAAGAGACCCAGTACTTC. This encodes CASSPGQGQETQYF.

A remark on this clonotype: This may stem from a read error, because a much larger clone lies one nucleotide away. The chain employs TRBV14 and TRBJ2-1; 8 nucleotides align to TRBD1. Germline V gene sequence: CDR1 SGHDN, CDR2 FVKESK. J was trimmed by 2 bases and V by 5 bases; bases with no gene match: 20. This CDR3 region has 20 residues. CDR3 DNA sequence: TGTGCCAGCAGCTCCGGAGGTCCCGGGACAGGCAGTAGCCCCTACAATGAGCAGTTCTTC. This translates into CASSSGGPGTGSSPYNEQFF.

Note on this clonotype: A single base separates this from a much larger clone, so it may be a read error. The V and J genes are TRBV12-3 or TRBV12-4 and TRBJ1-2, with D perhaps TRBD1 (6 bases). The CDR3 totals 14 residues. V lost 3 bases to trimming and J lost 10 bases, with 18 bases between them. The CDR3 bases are TGTGCCAGCAGTTTTTTATCAGGGGATCGTGACTACACCTTC. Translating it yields CASSFLSGDRDYTF.

This CDR3 is CASSLERRKLFF. CDR3 DNA: TGTGCCAGCAGTCTAGAGAGGCGGAAGCTGTTTTTT. This chain uses TRBV6-2 or TRBV6-3 with TRBJ2-2; the D is unclear. Germline loops: CDR1 MNHEY, CDR2 SVGEGT. The CDR3 sequence is 12 residues long. V was pared by 5 bases and J by 12 bases, with 13 bases between.

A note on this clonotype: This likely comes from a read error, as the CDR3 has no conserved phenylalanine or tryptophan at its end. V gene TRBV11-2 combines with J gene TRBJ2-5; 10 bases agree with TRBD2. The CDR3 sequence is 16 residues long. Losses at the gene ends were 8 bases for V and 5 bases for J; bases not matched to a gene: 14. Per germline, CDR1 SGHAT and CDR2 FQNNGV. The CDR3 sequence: CASGPRTSGVRETQYL. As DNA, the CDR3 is TGTGCCAGCGGCCCCCGTACTAGCGGGGTGAGGGAGACCCAGTACTTG.